The 10 T cell receptor beta chains below come from one sample, sequenced in a study of cytomegalovirus exposure and HLA in healthy donors. PCR involved 60 Vbeta and 13 Jbeta primers. Sequencing was performed with immunoSEQ multiplex PCR; in TCRdb, only in-frame clones are kept and a portion is missing. The sample records 77,000 or so clones, roughly 75% being singletons. Sequenced sample: PBMCs. These receptor sequences come from a woman aged 40 to 55 in good health and CMV-seronegative.

The V and J genes are TRBV6-5 and TRBJ2-7; D is perhaps TRBD1 (5 bases). Germline V gene lookup returns CDR1 MNHEY and CDR2 SVGAGI. The CDR3 covers 13 residues. V was cut by 6 bases and J by 0 bases, with 9 bases left in between. The CDR3 nucleotides read TGTGCCAGCAGCGGACACAGCTCCTACGAGCAGTACTTC. This translates into CASSGHSSYEQYF.

The CDR3 DNA follows: TGTGCCAGCAGCTTAGGCTATGTAGGGGCAGATACGCAGTATTTT. As protein: CASSLGYVGADTQYF. This chain links TRBV11-3 with TRBJ2-3; D perhaps matches TRBD1 (5 bases). V gave up 1 base and J gave up 4 bases, with 12 bases separating them. CDR3 size: 15 residues. Germline CDR1 reads SGHNT; CDR2 reads YENEEA.

The chain combines TRBV7-6 with TRBJ1-2, with a possible D match to TRBD1 (5 bases). The V gene's germline CDR1 is SGHVS and CDR2 FNYEAQ. CDR3 length: 14 residues. Trimming stripped 5 bases from V and 7 bases from J, with 17 bases between. CDR3 sequence reads: CASSLGEVVSGYTF. The CDR3 DNA sequence: TGTGCCAGCAGCCTAGGGGAGGTCGTCTCTGGCTACACCTTC.

This clone was counted only a few times. V and J are TRBV2 and TRBJ1-5; 8 positions match TRBD1. CDR3 length equals 16 residues. CDR1 and CDR2 from the germline V gene are SNHLY and FYNNEI. V lost 7 bases and J lost 5; bases outside the gene matches: 13. Here the CDR3 DNA reads TGTGCCAGCACCCTGGACAGGGAAGAAGGAGATCAGCCCCAGCATTTT. It encodes CASTLDREEGDQPQHF.

The chain combines TRBV7-9 with TRBJ1-2; D remains unclear. There are 12 residues in the CDR3. Deletions cut 3 bases from V and 3 bases from J, with 5 bases between. Germline values: CDR1 SEHNR, CDR2 FQNEAQ (reference sequence). The CDR3 bases are TGTGCCAGCAGCTTTGAGGACTATGGCTACACCTTC. Protein: CASSFEDYGYTF.

This clone showed up just once. The rearrangement links TRBV7-6 to TRBJ2-2, with TRBD1 as a possible D gene (5 bases). The ends were cut back, 3 bases at V and 7 bases at J, with 15 bases in the middle. The CDR3 contains 15 residues. Germline CDR1 is SGHVS and CDR2 is FNYEAQ. The CDR3 bases are TGTGCCAGCAGCTTCGTAGGACAAGGGCTCGGGGAGCTGTTTTTT. Its protein is CASSFVGQGLGELFF. The variable domain in full, with the rest retrieved from reference TRBV7-6 and TRBJ2-2, is GAGVSQSPRYKVTKRGQDVALRCDPISGHVSLYWYRQALGQGPEFLTYFNYEAQQDKSGLPNDRFSAERPEGSISTLTIQRTEQRDSAMYRCASSFVGQGLGELFFGEGSRLTVL.

This chain uses TRBV7-2 with TRBJ2-7; D remains unclear. CDR1 and CDR2 from the germline V gene are SGHTA and FQGNSA. V was trimmed by 1 base and J by 7 bases, leaving 11 bases between them. The CDR3 is made up of 13 amino acids. The CDR3, as DNA: TGTGCCAGCAGCTTAGGAGTCTCTAGGGAGCAGTACTTC. Its protein product is CASSLGVSREQYF.

This clone was found a few times. This chain connects TRBV28 to TRBJ2-5; D not resolved. The end of the DNA is better explained by TRBJ2-7, so the J call may be wrong. The CDR3 sequence is 16 residues long. Germline assignment: CDR1 MDHEN and CDR2 SYDVKM. Written as DNA, the CDR3 is TGTGCCAGCAACCCCCCCGGCGGCTACCCCGTCGACGAGCAGTACTTC. Encoded protein: CASNPPGGYPVDEQYF.

This clone occurred a few times. The chain combines TRBV6-1 with TRBJ2-2, with 7 bases identical to TRBD1. The CDR3 spans 16 residues. The trim removed 4 bases at V and 8 bases at J, leaving 13 bases unmatched. Per the germline V gene, CDR1 is MNHNS and CDR2 is SASEGT. The CDR3 region has the DNA TGTGCCAGCAGTGTAGATCTCCAGGGGGTAGGAGGGGAGCTGTTTTTT. Translation: CASSVDLQGVGGELFF.

The chain recombines TRBV7-2 with TRBJ2-7, with TRBD1 matching over 8 bases. CDR3 size: 15 residues. The germline V gene encodes CDR1 SGHTA and CDR2 FQGNSA. V trimming: 2 bases; J trimming: 4 bases; junction bases outside the gene matches: 7. Here the CDR3 reads CASSLSAGQVYEQYF. CDR3 in DNA: TGTGCCAGCAGCTTATCCGCGGGACAGGTTTACGAGCAGTACTTC.